These 15 T cell receptor beta chains came from one sample sequenced in a study of vaccination and CD4 T cells after COVID-19. The treatment: approximately nine-day PBMC culture with coronavirus spike peptide pools or control peptides (ViraFEST assay). Sequencing of the DNA from cultured CD4+ T cells was carried out with the Oncomine TCR Beta short-read assay. TCRdb re-derived calls from the PCR reads in MiXCR, one entry per CDR3 protein. This table has approximately 10,000 distinct CDR3 sequences, around 40% appearing once. Antigens for these TCRs are unknown. The sample consisted of CD4+ T cells from blood, cultured in vitro. The source is a human donor who had recovered from COVID-19.

The chain has TRBV11-3 and TRBJ2-4, with a possible D match to TRBD1 (5 bases). Germline loops: CDR1 SGHNT, CDR2 YENEEA. The CDR3 length is 14 residues. V lost 0 bases and J 7 bases, leaving 10 bases between the germline ends. The CDR3 coding sequence is TGTGCCAGCAGCTTAGACAGGGTTGGGAACATTCAGTACTTC. Its protein product is CASSLDRVGNIQYF.

This clonotype was detected only a few times. The chain links TRBV30 to TRBJ1-4; 9 bases align to TRBD1. The V segment lost 3 bases and the J segment 0 bases; nucleotides outside the gene matches: 20. This CDR3 contains 21 residues. Germline V lookup: CDR1 GTSNPN, CDR2 SVGIG (reference sequence). The CDR3 region is CAWSLKVTGGRTPSTNEKLFF. The CDR3 region has the DNA TGTGCCTGGAGCTTAAAGGTGACAGGGGGACGTACACCTTCAACTAATGAAAAACTGTTTTTT.

The chain couples TRBV5-4 to TRBJ2-5; 7 nucleotides agree with TRBD1. The V segment lost 4 bases and the J segment 3 bases; nucleotides outside the gene matches: 6. Germline V gene data show CDR1 as SGHNT and CDR2 as YYREEE (reference sequence). The CDR3 spans 14 residues. The CDR3 nucleotides read TGTGCCAGCAGCGCACGGGACAGCGAAGAGACCCAGTACTTC. Translating gives CASSARDSEETQYF.

V gene TRBV19 combines with J gene TRBJ1-1, with a possible D match to TRBD1 (5 bases). There are 14 residues in the CDR3. Trimming pared 1 base from V and 1 base from J, leaving 7 bases between. Germline CDR1 is LNHDA and CDR2 is SQIVND (reference sequence). The CDR3 region is CASSIVRGNTEAFF. CDR3 DNA: TGTGCCAGTAGTATAGTGAGGGGGAACACTGAAGCTTTCTTT.

This clonotype was seen only a few times. The rearrangement uses TRBV27 and TRBJ2-7; 7 nucleotides match TRBD1. Germline V CDR1 and CDR2: MNHEY, SMNVEV (reference sequence). The CDR3 has 16 amino acids. The ends lost 2 bases at V and 0 bases at J; junction bases unmatched: 7. The CDR3 loop reads CASSLRGTVYSYEQYF. The DNA for the CDR3 is TGTGCCAGCAGTTTAAGGGGGACAGTCTACTCCTACGAGCAGTACTTC.

This sequence joins TRBV12-5 and TRBJ2-3; D is unclear. The CDR3 is 16 residues long. V lost 0 bases and J 1 base, leaving 11 bases between the germline ends. Looked up from germline, CDR1 is LGHNT and CDR2 is FRNRAP. The CDR3 DNA reads as TGTGCTAGTGGTTTGGTGGTTCAGGCTGGCACAGATACGCAGTATTTT. Its translation is CASGLVVQAGTDTQYF. The full variable domain, its missing parts supplied by reference TRBV12-5 and TRBJ2-3, is DARVTQTPRHKVTEMGQEVTMRCQPILGHNTVFWYRQTMMQGLELLAYFRNRAPLDDSGMPKDRFSAEMPDATLATLKIQPSEPRDSAVYFCASGLVVQAGTDTQYFGPGTRLTVL.

This clonotype was observed a few times. The chain is built from TRBV19 and TRBJ2-2; TRBD2 matches 10 bases. V shed 8 bases, J shed 7 bases, and the junction held 13 bases outside the gene matches. Germline V CDR1 and CDR2: LNHDA, SQIVND (reference sequence). The CDR3 contains 16 residues. The CDR3 region is CASRYLSGGIGGELFF. CDR3 coding DNA: TGTGCCAGTCGCTACCTTAGCGGGGGGATTGGCGGGGAGCTGTTTTTT.

The rearrangement joins TRBV6-1 to TRBJ2-1, with TRBD1 matching 9 bases. The germline V gene encodes CDR1 MNHNS and CDR2 SASEGT. The V segment lost 6 bases and the J segment 3 bases; nucleotides outside the gene matches: 9. The CDR3 runs 16 residues. This CDR3 is CASRGGQGFRYNEQFF. The CDR3, as DNA: TGTGCCAGCAGGGGGGGACAGGGATTTCGCTACAATGAGCAGTTCTTC.

The V gene is TRBV3-1, the J gene TRBJ1-3; TRBD1 matches at 7 bases. The germline CDR1 and CDR2 sequences are LGHDT and YNNKEL (reference sequence). Trimming removed 4 bases from V and 7 bases from J; junction bases left unmatched: 10. The CDR3 covers 15 residues. Here the CDR3 DNA reads TGTGCCAGCAGCCCCCCAGGGGGGATCGCCAACACCATATATTTT. Protein product: CASSPPGGIANTIYF.

Only a few counts were recorded for this clonotype. The V call is TRBV30, the J call TRBJ2-3, with 8 bases matching TRBD2. V lost 2 bases and J lost 0; bases outside the gene matches: 13. The CDR3 covers 18 residues. CDR1 GTSNPN and CDR2 SVGIG come from the germline V gene (reference sequence). The CDR3 sequence: CAWSYAGGSPRSTDTQYF. The CDR3 bases are TGTGCCTGGAGTTACGCGGGGGGCTCACCCCGTAGCACAGATACGCAGTATTTT.

The V gene is TRBV20-1, the J gene TRBJ1-6; 7 bases are shared with TRBD1. There are 16 residues in the CDR3. The J segment lost 4 bases and the V segment lost 0 bases, leaving 6 bases of the junction unmatched. Germline V gene sequence: CDR1 DFQATT, CDR2 SNEGSKA (reference sequence). The CDR3 protein is CSAREGDRDYNSPLHF. The DNA for the CDR3 is TGCAGTGCTAGAGAAGGCGACAGGGATTATAATTCACCCCTCCACTTT.

V and J are TRBV10-1 and TRBJ1-2, with D possibly TRBD1 on 5 matching bases. Trimming took off 11 bases at V and 4 bases at J, with 29 bases between the two ends. Germline V lookup: CDR1 WNHNN, CDR2 SYGVQD (reference sequence). The CDR3 runs 17 residues. As DNA, the CDR3 is TGCGCCCGCGGAGATTTTCGGAGCCCCCGAGGGGTCTATGGCTACACCTTC. It specifies CARGDFRSPRGVYGYTF.

This clonotype was seen more than once but under ten times. This chain uses TRBV7-8 with TRBJ2-4; 8 bases match TRBD1. Germline values: CDR1 SGHVS, CDR2 FQNEAQ. Losses at the gene ends were 5 bases for V and 14 bases for J; bases not matched to a gene: 8. The CDR3 has 12 amino acids. The CDR3 spells CASSLRTGSKYF. CDR3 DNA sequence: TGTGCCAGCAGCCTTCGGACAGGGAGCAAGTACTTC.

The chain has TRBV6-2 or TRBV6-3 and TRBJ1-1; possible D gene TRBD1, 6 bases. In germline, CDR1 is MNHEY, CDR2 SVGEGT. This CDR3 region has 13 residues. Trimming left V 5 bases short and J 1 base short, with 8 bases between. As DNA, the CDR3 is TGTGCCAGCAGTCAGGGGAGGAACACTGAAGCTTTCTTT. This translates into CASSQGRNTEAFF.

This clonotype has a handful of counts. The chain links TRBV5-5 to TRBJ1-6; D might be TRBD1 (5 bases). Per germline, CDR1 SGHKS and CDR2 YYEKEE (reference sequence). This CDR3 has 14 amino acids. With 3 bases removed from V and 9 bases from J, the gap between germline ends came to 13 bases. In DNA, the CDR3 is TGTGCCAGCAGCTCAGGGAATCCCGGTTCACCCCTCCACTTT. Translation gives CASSSGNPGSPLHF.